The clone carrying this T cell receptor beta chain was seen a handful of times. Its antigen is as yet unknown. The record originates from a study of T cell repertoires in cytomegalovirus infection. TCRdb re-called the reads through MiXCR, storing one row per CDR3 protein. The sample contains approximately 990,000 distinct CDR3 sequences, approximately 30% of which appear only once. The CDR3 has 16 amino acids. V was pared by 4 bases and J by 0 bases, with 16 bases between. From germline, CDR1 is LNHDA and CDR2 SQIVND (reference sequence). This chain connects TRBV19 to TRBJ2-7, with D possibly being TRBD1 (5 bases). This TCR was sampled from a human donor in good health (CMV status not recorded). Some clones in this sample may be carry-over from other donors' samples. The sample here was cultured CD8+ T cells from PBMCs, taken from culture after CMV antigen stimulation. This CDR3 is CASSTKTELSSYEQYF. DNA for the CDR3: TGTGCCAGTAGTACGAAGACAGAACTAAGCTCCTACGAGCAGTACTTC.